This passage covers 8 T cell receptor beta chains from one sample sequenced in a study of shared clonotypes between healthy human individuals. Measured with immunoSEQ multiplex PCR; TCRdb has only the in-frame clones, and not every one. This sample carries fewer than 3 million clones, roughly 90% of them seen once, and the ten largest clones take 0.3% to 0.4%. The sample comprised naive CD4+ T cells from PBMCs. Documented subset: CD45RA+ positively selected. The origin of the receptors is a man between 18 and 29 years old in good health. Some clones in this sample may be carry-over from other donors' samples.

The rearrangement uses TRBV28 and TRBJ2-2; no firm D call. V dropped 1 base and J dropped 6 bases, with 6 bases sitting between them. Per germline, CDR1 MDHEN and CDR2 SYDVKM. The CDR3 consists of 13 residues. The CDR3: CASSLLVPGELFF. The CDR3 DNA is TGTGCCAGCAGTTTATTGGTTCCCGGGGAGCTGTTTTTT.

CDR3: CASSLSRRRAFF. The CDR3 region has the DNA TGTGCCAGCAGTTTATCCCGCAGGAGAGCTTTCTTT. The rearrangement links TRBV28 to TRBJ1-1; no clear D. The CDR3 sequence is 12 residues long. Germline values: CDR1 MDHEN, CDR2 SYDVKM. Trimming pared 1 base from V and 10 bases from J, leaving 10 bases between.

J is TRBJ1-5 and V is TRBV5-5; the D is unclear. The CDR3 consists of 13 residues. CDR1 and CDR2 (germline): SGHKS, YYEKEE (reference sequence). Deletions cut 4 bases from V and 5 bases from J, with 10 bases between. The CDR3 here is CASSVGPDQPQHF. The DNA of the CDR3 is TGTGCCAGCAGCGTTGGACCGGATCAGCCCCAGCATTTT.

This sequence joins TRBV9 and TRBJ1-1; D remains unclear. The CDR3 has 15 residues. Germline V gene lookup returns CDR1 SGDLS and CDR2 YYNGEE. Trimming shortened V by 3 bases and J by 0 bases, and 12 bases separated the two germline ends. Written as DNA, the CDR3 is TGTGCCAGCAGCGGCGGCCCCGAAATGAACACTGAAGCTTTCTTT. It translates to CASSGGPEMNTEAFF.

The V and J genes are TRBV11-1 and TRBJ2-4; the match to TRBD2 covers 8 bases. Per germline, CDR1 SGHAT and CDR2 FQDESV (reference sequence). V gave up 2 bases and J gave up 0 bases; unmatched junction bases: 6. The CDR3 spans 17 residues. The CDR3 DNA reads TGTGCCAGCAGCTTAAGGACTAGCCAACTAGCCAAAAACATTCAGTACTTC. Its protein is CASSLRTSQLAKNIQYF.

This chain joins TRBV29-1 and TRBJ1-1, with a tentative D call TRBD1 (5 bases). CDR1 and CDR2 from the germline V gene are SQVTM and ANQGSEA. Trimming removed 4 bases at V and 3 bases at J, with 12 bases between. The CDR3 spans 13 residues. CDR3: CSVGRDPYTEAFF. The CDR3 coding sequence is TGCAGCGTTGGCAGGGATCCTTACACTGAAGCTTTCTTT.

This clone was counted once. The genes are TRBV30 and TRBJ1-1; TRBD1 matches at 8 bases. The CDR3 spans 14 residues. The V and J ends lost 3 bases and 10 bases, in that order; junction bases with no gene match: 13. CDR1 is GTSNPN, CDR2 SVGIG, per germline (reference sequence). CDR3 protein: CAWSRDRNPGGAFF. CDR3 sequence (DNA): TGTGCCTGGAGCCGGGACAGGAACCCTGGCGGAGCTTTCTTT.

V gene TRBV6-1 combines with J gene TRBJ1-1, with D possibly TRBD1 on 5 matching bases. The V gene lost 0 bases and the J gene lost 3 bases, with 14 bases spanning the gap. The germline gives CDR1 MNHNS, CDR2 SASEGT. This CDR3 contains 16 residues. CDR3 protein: CASSEARTRRDTEAFF. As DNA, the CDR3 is TGTGCCAGCAGTGAAGCCCGGACAAGGAGGGACACTGAAGCTTTCTTT.